These T cell receptor beta chains were read from a single sample in a study of blood T cell repertoires in COVID-19. Sequenced by immunoSEQ multiplex PCR; TCRdb stores in-frame clones only, minus some. This table holds under 250,000 clones, roughly 80% found once. Sequencing was performed on peripheral blood. These TCRs come from a woman in her 70s with active or convalescent COVID-19. Both conserved end residues are part of each CDR3. A D gene is named only where the DNA matches it firmly. Not all rows give a size; the values are once, few, many and, for expanded clones, a class.

TRBJ1-1 | TRBV3-1/TRBV3-2 | few | - | TGTGCCAGCAGCGACCCGGGACAAGAAGCTTTCTTT | CASSDPGQEAFF
TRBJ2-5 | TRBV19 | few | TRBD2 | TGTGCCAGTAGTATCGGGCGGGGGCAAGAGACCCAGTACTTC | CASSIGRGQETQYF
TRBJ1-3 | TRBV5-1 | - | - | TGCGCCAGCAGCTTGGCCGGCCAGGCCTCTGGAAACACCATATATTTT | CASSLAGQASGNTIYF
TRBJ2-7 | TRBV4-3 | - | TRBD1 | TGCGCCAGCAGCCAAGATTTTCCGGGACAGGTAGGCGAGCAGTACTTC | CASSQDFPGQVGEQYF
TRBJ2-7 | TRBV24-1 | - | - | TGTGCCACCAGTGATAAAGGATGGGGAGTCTACGAGCAGTACTTC | CATSDKGWGVYEQYF
TRBJ1-2 | TRBV4-2 | - | TRBD1 | TGTGCCAGCAGCCATACCAGGGACAGTAACTATGGCTACACCTTC | CASSHTRDSNYGYTF
TRBJ1-1 | TRBV7-2 | - | - | TGTGCCAGCAGCCCCCAGGGCCTTGAAGCTTTCTTT | CASSPQGLEAFF
TRBJ2-3 | TRBV19 | once | TRBD2 | TGTGCCAGTAGTATAGTCCGGGGGGGAGGAGATACGCAGTATTTT | CASSIVRGGGDTQYF
TRBJ1-3 | TRBV9 | - | TRBD1 | TGTGCCAGCAGCGTAGGAGGGGGCCTTAATTTT | CASSVGGGLNF
TRBJ1-1 | TRBV7-3 | - | - | TGTGCCAGCACCCCGTCCGGGGGGGGAAACACTGAAGCTTTCTTT | CASTPSGGGNTEAFF
TRBJ1-2 | TRBV2 | - | TRBD1 | TGTGCCAGCAGTGAATCAGGGACAGGGTGGAGTAGTGGCTACACCTTC | CASSESGTGWSSGYTF
TRBJ1-2 | TRBV5-1 | - | - | TGCGCCAGCAGCTTGGAGGGGCAGGCGTCCTATGGCTACACCTTC | CASSLEGQASYGYTF
TRBJ2-7 | TRBV10-3 | - | TRBD2 | TGTGCTTCCGGCGGGGGGGTAGGACCCTACGAGCAGTACTTC | CASGGGVGPYEQYF
TRBJ2-1 | TRBV27 | once | TRBD2 | TGTGCCAGCAGTCGACCCTCGGGACTAGCGGGATACGAGCAGTTCTTC | CASSRPSGLAGYEQFF
TRBJ2-1 | TRBV14 | few | TRBD2 | TGTGCCAGCAGTCCTCTAGCGGGAGGGCCCAATGAGCAGTTCTTC | CASSPLAGGPNEQFF
TRBJ1-4 | TRBV4-3 | - | TRBD1 | TGCGCCAGCAGCCAGACCAACAGGGGGCTAGAAAAACTGTTTTTT | CASSQTNRGLEKLFF
TRBJ1-1 | TRBV19 | few | TRBD1 | TGTGCCAGTACCCTGGCAGGGGGGACTGAAGCTTTCTTT | CASTLAGGTEAFF
TRBJ2-6 | TRBV10-3 | - | - | TGTGCCATCAGGGACAGTCTAGGGTCTGGGGCCAACGTCCTGACTTTC | CAIRDSLGSGANVLTF
TRBJ1-2 | TRBV5-1 | - | - | TGCGCCAGCAGCGGGCAAGGATTCCATGGCTACACCTTC | CASSGQGFHGYTF
TRBJ2-1 | TRBV7-2 | - | - | TGTGCCAGCAGCTCGGGACTGGCCAAGGGCCATGAGCAGTTCTTC | CASSSGLAKGHEQFF
TRBJ2-7 | TRBV18 | - | - | TGTGCCAGCTCACCATCTAGGGGTCCCTACGAGCAGTACTTC | CASSPSRGPYEQYF
TRBJ1-3 | TRBV6-1 | - | TRBD1 | TGTGCCAGCAGTGCCGGGACAGCCCACTCTGGAAACACCATATATTTT | CASSAGTAHSGNTIYF
TRBJ2-1 | TRBV11-2 | - | TRBD2 | TGTGCCAGCAGCTTAGTGGGACTAGACTACAATGAGCAGTTCTTC | CASSLVGLDYNEQFF
TRBJ2-7 | TRBV28 | - | TRBD2 | TGTGCCAGCAGTTCCATAACTAGCGGGAGGCCGGGGGAGCAGTACTTC | CASSSITSGRPGEQYF
TRBJ2-2 | TRBV9 | once | TRBD1 | TGTGCCAGCAGCGTACAGGGGGCCGGGGAGCTGTTTTTT | CASSVQGAGELFF
TRBJ1-2 | TRBV15 | - | - | TGTGCCACCAGCAGTGTACAGGGCAACTATGGCTACACCTTC | CATSSVQGNYGYTF
TRBJ2-5 | TRBV5-1 | - | TRBD2 | TGCGCCAGCAGCCCGGTGACGGGAGGGCAAGAGACCCAGTACTTC | CASSPVTGGQETQYF
TRBJ1-2 | TRBV18 | - | TRBD1 | TGTGCCAGCTCACCCCTTAGACAGGGACCTTCGGGTGGCTACACCTTC | CASSPLRQGPSGGYTF
TRBJ1-3 | TRBV5-1 | - | - | TGCGCCAGCAGCTTGGATGCGGGGGGGAGAAACACCATATATTTT | CASSLDAGGRNTIYF
TRBJ2-1 | TRBV19 | - | - | TGTGCCAGTAGTAATCGGTACAATGAGCAGTTCTTC | CASSNRYNEQFF
TRBJ2-2 | TRBV12-5 | - | - | TGTGCTAGTGGTCCCGACATCGGGGAGCTGTTTTTT | CASGPDIGELFF
TRBJ2-2 | TRBV6-5 | - | - | TGTGCCAGCAACCCGACAACGAACACCGGGGAGCTGTTTTTT | CASNPTTNTGELFF
TRBJ2-7 | TRBV9 | once | TRBD1 | TGTGCCAGCAGCGTAGGCTGGGACAGGGGATCCTACGAGCAGTACTTC | CASSVGWDRGSYEQYF
TRBJ2-3 | TRBV5-1 | few | - | TGCGCCAGCAGCTTCGCATCGGCAGGGGGCACAGATACGCAGTATTTT | CASSFASAGGTDTQYF
TRBJ1-5 | TRBV28 | - | TRBD1 | TGTGCCAGCAGCCCCACCGACAGGGGGTCCTTTCAGCCCCAGCATTTT | CASSPTDRGSFQPQHF
TRBJ2-7 | TRBV5-8 | - | - | TGTGCCAGCAGCTTGGGCAGGGTTGACTACGAGCAGTACTTC | CASSLGRVDYEQYF
TRBJ1-2 | TRBV28 | - | TRBD1 | TGTGCCAGCAGCGACAGGGGGCATGATGGCTACACCTTC | CASSDRGHDGYTF
TRBJ2-1 | TRBV7-3 | - | - | TGTGCCAGCAGCTTTCGGCGAACCACAGATGACAATGAGCAGTTCTTC | CASSFRRTTDDNEQFF
TRBJ1-2 | TRBV28 | - | - | TGTGCCAGCAGTTCCTCCAGGGTCGTCTATGGCTACACCTTC | CASSSSRVVYGYTF
TRBJ2-1 | TRBV7-6 | few | TRBD2 | TGTGCCAGCAGCCACAGACTAGCGGGCTACAATGAGCAGTTCTTC | CASSHRLAGYNEQFF
TRBJ1-4 | TRBV6-5 | - | TRBD1 | TGTGCCAGCAGTTACTCCGGACAGGGCGAGAAACTGTTTTTT | CASSYSGQGEKLFF
TRBJ1-4 | TRBV7-6 | - | - | TGTGCCAGCAGCTTAGGATCCAGTTTCAATGAAAAACTGTTTTTT | CASSLGSSFNEKLFF
TRBJ2-1 | TRBV10-3 | - | TRBD2 | TGTGCCATCAGTGGCCTTAGCGGGAGCTCCTACAATGAGCAGTTCTTC | CAISGLSGSSYNEQFF
TRBJ1-4 | TRBV5-1 | - | - | TGCGCCAGCAGTCGAGGGGGGGCGTCGGGCACTAATGAAAAACTGTTTTTT | CASSRGGASGTNEKLFF
TRBJ1-2 | TRBV4-1 | - | - | TGCGCCAGCAGCGCTCAGGGAAGCCCCTTCCTTAACTATGGCTACACCTTC | CASSAQGSPFLNYGYTF
TRBJ1-4 | TRBV10-3 | - | - | TGTGCCATCAGTGAGGGCGGAGGGACTAATGAAAAACTGTTTTTT | CAISEGGGTNEKLFF
TRBJ1-3 | TRBV2 | - | - | TGTGCCAGCAGTGAACGCAGGGATGGAAACACCATATATTTT | CASSERRDGNTIYF
TRBJ2-2 | TRBV27 | - | TRBD2 | TGTGCCGGACCCGAGCGGAGGGAGGGCACCGGGGAGCTGTTTTTT | CAGPERREGTGELFF
TRBJ2-1 | TRBV5-1 | - | TRBD1 | TGCGCCAGCAACCTTGGGACAGGGGGGAACAATGAGCAGTTCTTC | CASNLGTGGNNEQFF
TRBJ2-3 | TRBV6-1 | - | - | TGTGCCAGCAGTGATCGGCGGGGTGCAGATACGCAGTATTTT | CASSDRRGADTQYF
TRBJ2-7 | TRBV7-9 | - | TRBD1 | TGTGCCAGCAGCCCCCGCCTCGGACAGGCACACTACGAGCAGTACTTC | CASSPRLGQAHYEQYF
TRBJ1-2 | TRBV25-1 | - | - | TGTGCCAGCAGTGCGGCGGGGAGGAATAACTATGGCTACACCTTC | CASSAAGRNNYGYTF
TRBJ2-5 | TRBV6-5 | - | TRBD2 | TGTGCCAGCAGTCTAGCGGGGGGCCGACAAGAGACCCAGTACTTC | CASSLAGGRQETQYF
TRBJ2-7 | TRBV21-1 | - | - | TGTGCCAGCAGCCCCAGGGGGGACACCTACGAGCAGTACTTC | CASSPRGDTYEQYF
TRBJ1-4 | TRBV28 | once | - | TGTGCCAGCAGTTTCGGGGGGACCGGGGGCCAGGCTAATGAAAAACTGTTTTTT | CASSFGGTGGQANEKLFF